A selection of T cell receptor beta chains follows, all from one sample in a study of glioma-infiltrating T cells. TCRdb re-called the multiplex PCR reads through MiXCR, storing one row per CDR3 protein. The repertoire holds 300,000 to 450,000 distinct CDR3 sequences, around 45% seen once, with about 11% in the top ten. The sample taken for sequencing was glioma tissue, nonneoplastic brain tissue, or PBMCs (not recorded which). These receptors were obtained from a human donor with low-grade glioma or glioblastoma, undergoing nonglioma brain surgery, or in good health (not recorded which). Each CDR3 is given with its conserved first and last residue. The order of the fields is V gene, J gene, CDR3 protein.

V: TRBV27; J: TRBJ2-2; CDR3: CASSLLNTGELFF
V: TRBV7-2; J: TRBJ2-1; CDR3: CASSLSLGVDEQFF
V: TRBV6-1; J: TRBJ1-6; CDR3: CASSSMVPTYNSPLHF
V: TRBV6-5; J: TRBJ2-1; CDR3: CASISSLGFNYNEQFF
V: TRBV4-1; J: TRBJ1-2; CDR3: CARSQGERGTLYGYTF
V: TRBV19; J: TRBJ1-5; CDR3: CASSIERGWSHPQHF
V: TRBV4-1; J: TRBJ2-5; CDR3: CASSQLRGETQYF
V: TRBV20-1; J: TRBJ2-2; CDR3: CSAGSGQGDAGELFF
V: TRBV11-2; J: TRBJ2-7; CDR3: CASSLDWATVSYEQYF
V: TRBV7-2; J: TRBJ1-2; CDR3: CASSFLRTREGCTF
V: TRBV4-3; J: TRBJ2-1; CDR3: CASSALRSGAREQFF
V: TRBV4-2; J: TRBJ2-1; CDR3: CASSRGTGVIDEQFF
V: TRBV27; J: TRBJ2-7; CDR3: CASSLTGQGAEQYF
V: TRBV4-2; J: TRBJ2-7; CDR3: CASSFPGKSYEQYF
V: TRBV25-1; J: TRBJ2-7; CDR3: CASRGGGVMGYEQYF
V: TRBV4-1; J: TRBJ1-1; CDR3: CASSQPGRTRGTEAFF
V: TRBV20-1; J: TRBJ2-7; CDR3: CSAGGGLDSYEQYF
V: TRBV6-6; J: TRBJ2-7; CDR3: CASSYSWRGSYEQYF
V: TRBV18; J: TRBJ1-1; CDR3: CASSPRRDSSNTEAFF
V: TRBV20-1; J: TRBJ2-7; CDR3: CSASIKDRVREQYF
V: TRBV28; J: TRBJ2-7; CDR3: CASSLKVYEQYF
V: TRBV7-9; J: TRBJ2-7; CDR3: CASTGMRLAGYEQYF
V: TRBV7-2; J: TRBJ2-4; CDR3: CASSGTESLAKNIQYF
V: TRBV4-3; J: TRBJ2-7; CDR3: CASSQDQAGSYEQYF
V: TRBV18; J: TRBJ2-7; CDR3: CASSPSGTVAYEQYF
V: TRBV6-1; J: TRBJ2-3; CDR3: CASGRGGTDTQYF
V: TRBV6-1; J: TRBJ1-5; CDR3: CASRGVRDRLSNQPQHF
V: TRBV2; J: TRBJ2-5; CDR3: CASTGDGETQYF
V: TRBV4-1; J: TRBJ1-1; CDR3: CASRLDRVRNTEAFF
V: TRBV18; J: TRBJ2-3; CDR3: CASSPPNPDTQYF
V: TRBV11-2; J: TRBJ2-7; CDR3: CASSLRGQAYEQYF
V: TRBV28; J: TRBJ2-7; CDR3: CASSLFLKLGQLSYEQYF